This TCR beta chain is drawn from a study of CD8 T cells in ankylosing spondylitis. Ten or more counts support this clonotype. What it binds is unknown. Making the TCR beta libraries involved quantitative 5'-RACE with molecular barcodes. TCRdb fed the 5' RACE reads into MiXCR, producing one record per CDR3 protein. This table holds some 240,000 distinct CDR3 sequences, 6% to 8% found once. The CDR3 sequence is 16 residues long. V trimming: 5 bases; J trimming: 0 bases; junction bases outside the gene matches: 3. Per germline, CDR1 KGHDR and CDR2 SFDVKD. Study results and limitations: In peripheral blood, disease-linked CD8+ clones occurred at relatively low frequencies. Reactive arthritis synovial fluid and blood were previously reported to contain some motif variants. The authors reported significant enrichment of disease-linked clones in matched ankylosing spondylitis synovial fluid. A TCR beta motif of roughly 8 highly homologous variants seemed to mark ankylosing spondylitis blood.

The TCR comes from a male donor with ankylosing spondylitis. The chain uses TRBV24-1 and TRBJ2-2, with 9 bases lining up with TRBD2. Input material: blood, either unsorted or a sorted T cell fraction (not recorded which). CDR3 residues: CATSGLAGTNTGELFF. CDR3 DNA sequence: TGTGCCACCAGTGGGCTAGCGGGAACGAACACCGGGGAGCTGTTTTTT.